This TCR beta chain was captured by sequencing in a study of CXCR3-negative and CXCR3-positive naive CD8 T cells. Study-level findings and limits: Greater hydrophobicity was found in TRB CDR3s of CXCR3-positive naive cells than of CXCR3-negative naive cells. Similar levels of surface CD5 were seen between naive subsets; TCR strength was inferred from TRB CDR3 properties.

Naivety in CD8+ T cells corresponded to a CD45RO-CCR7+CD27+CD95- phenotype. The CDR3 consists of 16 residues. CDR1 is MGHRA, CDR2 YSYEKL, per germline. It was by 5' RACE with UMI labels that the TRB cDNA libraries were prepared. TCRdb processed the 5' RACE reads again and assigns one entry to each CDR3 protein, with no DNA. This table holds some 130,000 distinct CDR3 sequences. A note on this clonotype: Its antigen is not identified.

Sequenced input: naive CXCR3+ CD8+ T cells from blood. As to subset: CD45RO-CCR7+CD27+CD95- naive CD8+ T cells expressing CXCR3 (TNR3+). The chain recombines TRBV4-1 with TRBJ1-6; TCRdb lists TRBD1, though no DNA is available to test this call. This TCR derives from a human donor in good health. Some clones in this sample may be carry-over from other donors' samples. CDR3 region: CASSQEATGYDSPLHF.